The 25 T cell receptor beta chains given below trace back to one sample, sequenced in a study of T-cell reconstitution after alpha-beta-depleted transplantation in children. Unique molecular identifiers tagged the TCRbeta library. TCRdb fed the PCR reads into MiXCR, producing one record per CDR3 protein. Of about 610,000 distinct CDR3 sequences in the sample, over 9.5% were seen once. Material: PBMCs from the stem cell graft donor, obtained from the stem cell graft. Receptor source: a human donor who donated a stem cell graft to a child with acute myeloid leukemia.

Of note for this clonotype: This sequence may be a read error, since a much larger clone differs from it by one base. The J gene is TRBJ2-3, the V gene TRBV7-2, with D possibly being TRBD2 (6 bases). CDR1 and CDR2 from the germline V gene are SGHTA and FQGNSA. The CDR3 has 14 residues. The CDR3 DNA reads as TGTGCCAGCAGCTTAGAGGGTGGGCGGGATACGCAGGATTTT. Protein product: CASSLEGGRDTQDF.

This clonotype was observed a few times. The chain is built from TRBV7-8 and TRBJ1-4; D is unresolved. CDR1 is SGHVS and CDR2 is FQNEAQ in the germline V gene. The V and J ends lost 1 base and 8 bases respectively, with 14 bases between them. The CDR3 totals 15 residues. The DNA of the CDR3 is TGTGCCAGCAGCTTAGTGGGCCAGCAGAGCGAAAAACTGTTTTTT. Translated: CASSLVGQQSEKLFF. Complete variable domain (other parts from reference TRBV7-8 and TRBJ1-4): GAGVSQSPRYKVAKRGQDVALRCDPISGHVSLFWYQQALGQGPEFLTYFQNEAQLDKSGLPSDRFFAERPEGSVSTLKIQRTQQEDSAVYLCASSLVGQQSEKLFFGSGTQLSVL.

This clonotype has a handful of counts. This rearrangement joins TRBV6-2 or TRBV6-3 to TRBJ2-3; 9 bases fit TRBD1. CDR3 length equals 14 residues. The ends lost 7 bases at V and 8 bases at J; junction bases unmatched: 10. In germline, CDR1 is MNHEY, CDR2 SVGEGT. In DNA form, the CDR3 reads TGTGCCAGCATCAGGGGACAGGGCATGAGTACGCAGTATTTT. Protein product: CASIRGQGMSTQYF.

This clonotype has ten or more counts. The J gene is TRBJ2-1, the V gene TRBV14; 14 bases line up with TRBD2. The germline CDR1 and CDR2 sequences are SGHDN and FVKESK. With 4 bases clipped from V and 7 bases from J, the junction kept 6 bases outside the gene matches. This CDR3 is 16 amino acids long. The CDR3 region is CASSLQGLAGENEQFF. CDR3 DNA: TGTGCCAGCAGCCTGCAGGGACTAGCGGGAGAAAATGAGCAGTTCTTC.

This rearrangement joins TRBV25-1 to TRBJ1-6, with 7 bases identical to TRBD1. Germline V lookup: CDR1 MGHDK, CDR2 SYGVNS. The CDR3 totals 14 residues. The trim removed 6 bases at V and 9 bases at J, leaving 8 bases unmatched. The DNA of the CDR3 is TGTGCCAGCAGACCAACAGGGGATAGTTCACCCCTCCACTTT. As protein: CASRPTGDSSPLHF. Looking up the rest from reference TRBV25-1 and TRBJ1-6 gives the full variable domain: EADIYQTPRYLVIGTGKKITLECSQTMGHDKMYWYQQDPGMELHLIHYSYGVNSTEKGDLSSESTVSRIRTEHFPLTLESARPSHTSQYLCASRPTGDSSPLHFGNGTRLTVT.

This clonotype was recorded a few times. The rearrangement links TRBV7-9 to TRBJ1-1; maybe TRBD1 (6 bases). Between the trimmed V and J ends, which lost 2 bases and 3 bases, there was a span of 19 bases. This CDR3 has 17 residues. The V gene's germline CDR1 is SEHNR and CDR2 FQNEAQ (reference sequence). CDR3 residues: CASSLPPLQGRDTEAFF. The CDR3 bases are TGTGCCAGCAGCTTACCCCCCTTACAGGGAAGGGACACTGAAGCTTTCTTT.

The genes are TRBV11-2 and TRBJ2-1, with 7 bases matching TRBD2. Germline CDR1 and CDR2: SGHAT and FQNNGV. The CDR3 has 16 amino acids. J gave up 0 bases and V 5 bases, and 7 bases lay outside the gene matches. The CDR3 sequence: CASSPGRASSYNEQFF. CDR3 DNA sequence: TGTGCCAGCAGCCCGGGGAGGGCGAGCTCCTACAATGAGCAGTTCTTC.

The J gene is TRBJ1-1, the V gene TRBV6-5; no clear D gene. Trimming left V 11 bases short and J 11 bases short, with 21 bases between. The CDR3 covers 12 residues. The germline V gene encodes CDR1 MNHEY and CDR2 SVGAGI. The CDR3 nucleotides read TGTGCCCGTTCCTTCCAAGTCCCGGGGGCTTTCTTT. It yields the protein CARSFQVPGAFF.

This clonotype was counted many times. The rearrangement joins TRBV6-5 to TRBJ2-4, with D uncertain. The germline V and J ends were trimmed by 2 bases and 0 bases, with 5 bases remaining between them. The CDR3 is made up of 14 amino acids. Germline CDR1 and CDR2: MNHEY and SVGAGI. CDR3: CASSYDIAKNIQYF. The CDR3 region has the DNA TGTGCCAGCAGTTACGATATAGCCAAAAACATTCAGTACTTC.

This clonotype has ten or more counts. This chain joins TRBV6-1 and TRBJ1-1; 7 nucleotides align to TRBD1. The V segment lost 7 bases and the J segment 5 bases; nucleotides outside the gene matches: 13. Germline assignment: CDR1 MNHNS and CDR2 SASEGT. CDR3 size: 15 residues. This CDR3 reads CASTQRQGRKTEAFF. Here the CDR3 DNA reads TGTGCCAGCACCCAGAGACAGGGTAGGAAGACTGAAGCTTTCTTT.

The chain is built from TRBV30 and TRBJ1-5; weak D call: TRBD1 (6 bases). Germline assignment: CDR1 GTSNPN and CDR2 SVGIG (reference sequence). The CDR3 is 14 residues long. The CDR3 sequence: CARTVQGIKQPQHF. The CDR3 DNA sequence: TGTGCTCGTACCGTACAGGGCATCAAACAGCCCCAGCATTTT.

The rearrangement uses TRBV7-3 and TRBJ2-7; D not resolved. The CDR3 runs 13 residues. From germline, CDR1 is SGHTA and CDR2 FQGTGA. V lost 6 bases and J lost 0, with 9 bases in between. The CDR3 DNA sequence: TGTGCCAGCAGAGATAGATACTCCTACGAGCAGTACTTC. Its translation: CASRDRYSYEQYF.

The table lists this clonotype with a few counts. The chain combines TRBV12-3 or TRBV12-4 with TRBJ2-5, with a possible D match to TRBD1 (6 bases). CDR3 length equals 13 residues. The ends were cut back, 6 bases at V and 5 bases at J, with 13 bases in the middle. CDR3 nucleotide sequence: TGTGCCAGCAGCCCCGCAGGGGACGAGACCCAGTACTTC. Amino acid sequence: CASSPAGDETQYF.

This chain connects TRBV15 to TRBJ2-1, with D unresolved. The CDR3 is 14 amino acids. Germline CDR1 and CDR2: LNHNV and YYDKDF (reference sequence). V lost 0 bases to trimming and J lost 2 bases, with 5 bases between them. The CDR3 nucleotides read TGTGCCACCAGCAGAGATCCCGCCTACAATGAGCAGTTCTTC. Translating it yields CATSRDPAYNEQFF.

The V call is TRBV2, the J call TRBJ2-1; D unresolved. The CDR3 has 13 residues. Germline V lookup: CDR1 SNHLY, CDR2 FYNNEI. Trimming removed 1 base at V and 8 bases at J, with 9 bases between. The CDR3 sequence is CASSEGQDHEQFF. The DNA for the CDR3 is TGTGCCAGCAGTGAAGGGCAGGACCATGAGCAGTTCTTC.

This clonotype has a handful of counts. The gene calls are TRBV29-1 and TRBJ2-2; 7 nucleotides line up with TRBD1. V dropped 4 bases and J dropped 1; count of bases not matched to a gene: 3. CDR3 length: 14 amino acids. CDR1 is SQVTM, CDR2 ANQGSEA, per germline. The CDR3 loop is CSVARDRNTGELFF. CDR3 nucleotides: TGCAGCGTTGCCAGGGACAGGAACACCGGGGAGCTGTTTTTT.

This clonotype was counted between two and nine times. The chain uses TRBV7-8 and TRBJ2-4, with TRBD1 as a possible D gene (5 bases). Looked up from germline, CDR1 is SGHVS and CDR2 is FQNEAQ. V gave up 1 base and J gave up 7 bases, with 11 bases separating them. CDR3 length: 14 amino acids. The CDR3 loop reads CASSLGGLTNIQYF. CDR3 in DNA: TGTGCCAGCAGCTTAGGGGGCCTAACCAACATTCAGTACTTC.

This clonotype was detected ten times or more. CDR3 sequence reads: CAISGLAGSYEQYF. The CDR3 DNA reads as TGTGCCATCAGTGGACTAGCAGGTAGCTACGAGCAGTACTTC. The V call is TRBV10-3, the J call TRBJ2-7; 7 bases agree with TRBD2. CDR3 size: 14 residues. V shed 4 bases, J shed 3 bases, and the junction held 6 bases outside the gene matches. The germline V gene has CDR1 ENHRY and CDR2 SYGVKD.

The chain couples TRBV5-1 to TRBJ2-5; 10 nucleotides agree with TRBD2. Germline lookup yields CDR1 SGHRS and CDR2 YFSETQ. Losses at the gene ends were 3 bases for V and 1 base for J; bases not matched to a gene: 9. The CDR3 is 17 residues long. CDR3 DNA: TGCGCCAGCAGCTGGTCCGGAGCGGGAGGGTCCCAAGAGACCCAGTACTTC. It specifies CASSWSGAGGSQETQYF.

This clonotype has just a few counts. This chain uses TRBV28 with TRBJ2-1; 7 nucleotides line up with TRBD2. Germline CDR1 reads MDHEN; CDR2 reads SYDVKM. The ends lost 6 bases at V and 5 bases at J; junction bases unmatched: 10. The CDR3 is made up of 15 amino acids. The CDR3 sequence: CASSSYSGRDNEQFF. CDR3 sequence (DNA): TGTGCCAGCAGCTCCTATAGCGGGCGGGACAATGAGCAGTTCTTC.

The rearrangement uses TRBV11-1 and TRBJ2-2; 9 positions agree with TRBD2. This CDR3 comprises 18 residues. CDR1 is SGHAT, CDR2 FQDESV, per germline (reference sequence). With 11 bases clipped from V and 0 bases from J, the junction kept 16 bases outside the gene matches. CDR3: CAPVGLAGTDANTGELFF. As DNA, the CDR3 is TGTGCCCCGGTCGGGCTAGCGGGAACTGACGCGAACACCGGGGAGCTGTTTTTT.

This clonotype came up many times. This chain uses TRBV29-1 with TRBJ2-1, with TRBD2 matching 10 bases. V lost 7 bases to trimming and J lost 0 bases; unmatched junction nucleotides: 15. CDR1 is SQVTM, CDR2 ANQGSEA, per germline. CDR3 size: 18 residues. For the CDR3, the DNA is TGCAGCGGGGCTTCCCTTGGAGCGGGAGGGAGCTCCTACAATGAGCAGTTCTTC. Amino acid sequence: CSGASLGAGGSSYNEQFF.

V is TRBV20-1 and J is TRBJ1-5, with D uncertain. The CDR3 length is 19 residues. V was cut by 6 bases and J by 2 bases, with 29 bases left in between. Per germline, CDR1 DFQATT and CDR2 SNEGSKA (reference sequence). CDR3 nucleotide sequence: TGCAGTGCCTCGGTCCTCTCGCCACGGGGAGGTTTTGGCAATCAGCCCCAGCATTTT. The encoded protein is CSASVLSPRGGFGNQPQHF.

This clonotype was counted a few times. The chain couples TRBV10-3 to TRBJ2-7; 7 bases are a match to TRBD1. V lost 0 bases to trimming and J lost 2 bases; unmatched junction nucleotides: 7. The CDR3 sequence is 16 residues long. In germline, CDR1 is ENHRY, CDR2 SYGVKD. This CDR3 is CAISESRQGQAYEQYF. The CDR3 DNA reads TGTGCCATCAGTGAGTCCAGACAGGGACAAGCCTACGAGCAGTACTTC.

This clonotype was seen more than once but under ten times. V and J are TRBV12-3 or TRBV12-4 and TRBJ1-3; the D is unclear. V shed 8 bases and J shed 1 base, with 15 bases lying between them. The CDR3 runs to 15 residues. CDR3: CASGQREVSGNTIYF. Here the CDR3 DNA reads TGTGCCAGCGGTCAAAGGGAGGTATCTGGAAACACCATATATTTT.